This T cell receptor (beta chain) appears in the sequencing data of a study of blood T cells in healthy people across ages. This clonotype came up a few times. A second PCR, run for roughly 7 to 11 cycles, used a sample-barcoded 5' primer plus a J-beta primer mix. One entry per CDR3 protein, called by TCRdb with MiXCR from the 5' RACE reads. The table records 720,000 or so distinct CDR3 sequences, roughly 41% of them present only once. Sequenced: blood. This clonotype was sampled from a man older than 75 in good health.

CDR3 DNA sequence: TGTGCCAGCAGCTTGGCGACAGGGAGCGAAAACATTCAGTACTTC. This encodes CASSLATGSENIQYF. This chain links TRBV7-6 with TRBJ2-4, with TRBD1 identical over 7 bases. Germline lookup yields CDR1 SGHVS and CDR2 FNYEAQ. This CDR3 has 15 residues. After removal of 3 bases from V and 5 bases from J, the junction contained 7 bases not matched to a gene.